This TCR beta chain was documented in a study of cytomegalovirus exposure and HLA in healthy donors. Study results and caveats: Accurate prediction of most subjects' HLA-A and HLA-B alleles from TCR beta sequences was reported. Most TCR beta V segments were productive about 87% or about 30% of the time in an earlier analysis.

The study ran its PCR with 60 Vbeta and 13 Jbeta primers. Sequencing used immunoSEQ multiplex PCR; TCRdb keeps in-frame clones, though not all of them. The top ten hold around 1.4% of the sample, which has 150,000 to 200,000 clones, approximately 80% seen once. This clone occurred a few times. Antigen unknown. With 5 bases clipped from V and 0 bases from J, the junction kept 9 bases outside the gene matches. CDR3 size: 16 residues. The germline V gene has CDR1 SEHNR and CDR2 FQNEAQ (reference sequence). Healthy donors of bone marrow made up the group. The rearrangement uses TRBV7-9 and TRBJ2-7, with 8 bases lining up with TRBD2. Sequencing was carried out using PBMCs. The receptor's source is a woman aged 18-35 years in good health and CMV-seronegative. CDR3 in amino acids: CASSPTGGARSYEQYF. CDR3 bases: TGTGCCAGCAGCCCGACGGGGGGGGCGCGCTCCTACGAGCAGTACTTC.